This TCR beta chain was identified during a study of CD8 T cells in Susac syndrome. Turning to the study itself: Patients with Susac syndrome were therapy-naive, on corticosteroids, or on intravenous immunoglobulin alone at blood draw.

V was pared by 5 bases and J by 4 bases, with 21 bases between. The germline CDR1 and CDR2 sequences are DFQATT and SNEGSKA (reference sequence). There are 15 residues in the CDR3. Study-level points and caveats: The total CD8+ repertoires contained around 15 Susac-specific public clones, and the CD8+ TEMRA repertoires contained several.

After extraction with the RNeasy kit, about 0.45 to 1 ug of the RNA was reverse transcribed using random hexamers. One entry per CDR3 protein, called by TCRdb with MiXCR from the immunoSEQ multiplex PCR reads. This sample carries around 80,000 distinct CDR3 sequences, over 85% of them seen once, and the ten largest clones take roughly 0.47%. As concerns this clonotype: What it binds is not known.

This sequence joins TRBV20-1 and TRBJ2-7; D uncertain. This clonotype was sampled from a human donor with Susac syndrome. Sequences were obtained from CD8+ T cells from PBMCs. CDR3 sequence: CSAERTESPQYEQYF. The CDR3 DNA reads as TGCAGTGCTGAGAGGACCGAAAGCCCGCAGTACGAGCAGTACTTC.